This entry lists 10 T cell receptor beta chains sequenced from one sample in a study of T cells in Graves' hyperthyroidism and ophthalmopathy. Authors of the study amplified TCR beta CDR3 regions from RNA transcripts. Primed by the HTBI set, a first-round RT-PCR was run on the TCR CDR3. TCRdb ran MiXCR on the multiplex PCR reads and lists one entry per CDR3 protein. This table has 300,000 to 450,000 distinct CDR3 sequences, about a sixth appearing once. The specimen was blood. The receptors come from a woman under 30 with Graves' hyperthyroidism that later progressed to Graves' ophthalmopathy.

This clonotype was counted ten times or more. The chain uses TRBV28 and TRBJ2-1, with 9 bases fitting TRBD1. Germline CDR1 is MDHEN and CDR2 is SYDVKM. The CDR3 is 16 amino acids. With 5 bases clipped from V and 5 bases from J, the junction kept 10 bases outside the gene matches. CDR3 nucleotide sequence: TGTGCCAGCAGTCGAGGCCAGACAGGGGGGAACAATGAGCAGTTCTTC. The encoded protein is CASSRGQTGGNNEQFF.

This clonotype occurred many times. This chain connects TRBV2 to TRBJ2-5, with a tentative D call TRBD1 (6 bases). Germline CDR1 and CDR2: SNHLY and FYNNEI. This CDR3 has 14 amino acids. Trimming shortened V by 6 bases and J by 1 base, and 12 bases separated the two germline ends. The CDR3 protein is CASSAPDSQETQYF. DNA for the CDR3: TGTGCCAGCAGCGCCCCGGACAGCCAAGAGACCCAGTACTTC. Complete variable domain (other parts from reference TRBV2 and TRBJ2-5): EPEVTQTPSHQVTQMGQEVILRCVPISNHLYFYWYRQILGQKVEFLVSFYNNEISEKSEIFDDQFSVERPDGSNFTLKIRSTKLEDSAMYFCASSAPDSQETQYFGPGTRLLVL.

J is TRBJ2-5 and V is TRBV29-1; weak D call: TRBD2 (7 bases). Trimming took off 7 bases at V and 1 base at J, with 13 bases between the two ends. The CDR3 totals 13 residues. Germline V gene data show CDR1 as SQVTM and CDR2 as ANQGSEA. The CDR3 region has the DNA TGCAGCGGGGGGGGCAGACGCCAAGAGACCCAGTACTTC. Translation: CSGGGRRQETQYF.

This clonotype was recorded at least ten times. This chain joins TRBV6-1 and TRBJ1-5; D remains ambiguous. V was clipped by 1 base and J by 0 bases, with 19 bases between them. Germline CDR1 reads MNHNS; CDR2 reads SASEGT. CDR3 length: 19 residues. The CDR3 DNA is TGTGCCAGCAGTGAAGACAGCTCGGCGGGTCGGGCTAGCAATCAGCCCCAGCATTTT. As protein: CASSEDSSAGRASNQPQHF.

This chain connects TRBV12-3 or TRBV12-4 to TRBJ2-5; no reliable D call. The ends were cut back, 6 bases at V and 3 bases at J, with 14 bases in the middle. CDR3 length: 14 residues. In DNA form, the CDR3 reads TGTGCCAGCAGCGTAGGGCGCAGCAAAGAGACCCAGTACTTC. It specifies CASSVGRSKETQYF.

The sample holds a few counts of this clonotype. The chain is built from TRBV11-2 and TRBJ1-6; D unclear. CDR1 is SGHAT and CDR2 is FQNNGV in the germline V gene. Trimming took off 5 bases at V and 11 bases at J, with 13 bases between the two ends. There are 13 residues in the CDR3. The CDR3 protein is CASSPGINPPLHF. The CDR3 nucleotides read TGTGCCAGCAGCCCGGGGATAAATCCACCCCTCCACTTT.

This clonotype was counted ten times or more. This chain joins TRBV3-1 and TRBJ1-4; 7 bases are shared with TRBD1. V dropped 4 bases and J dropped 8; count of bases not matched to a gene: 13. In germline, CDR1 is LGHDT, CDR2 YNNKEL (reference sequence). This CDR3 spans 16 amino acids. CDR3 sequence (DNA): TGTGCCAGCAGCCGGCTAGGGGGCAGATCGAAAGAAAAACTGTTTTTT. This gives the protein CASSRLGGRSKEKLFF.

This clonotype has ten or more counts. V and J are TRBV6-1 and TRBJ1-2; a weak D match, TRBD1 (6 bases). CDR3 length: 13 residues. The germline V and J ends were trimmed by 9 bases and 5 bases, with 16 bases remaining between them. Germline CDR1 MNHNS, CDR2 SASEGT. CDR3: CASWTALFYGYTF. CDR3 DNA: TGTGCCAGTTGGACAGCGCTCTTTTATGGCTACACCTTC.

This clonotype was counted only a few times. The J gene is TRBJ2-3, the V gene TRBV10-3; D possibly corresponds to TRBD2 (6 bases). Germline CDR1 reads ENHRY; CDR2 reads SYGVKD. With 2 bases removed from V and 3 bases from J, the gap between germline ends came to 6 bases. This CDR3 has 13 amino acids. CDR3 region: CAISEGRTDTQYF. The CDR3 DNA reads as TGTGCCATCAGTGAGGGGAGGACAGATACGCAGTATTTT.

This clonotype was picked up many times. The V gene is TRBV3-1, the J gene TRBJ2-3, with TRBD2 identical over 13 bases. From germline, CDR1 is LGHDT and CDR2 YNNKEL (reference sequence). This CDR3 comprises 17 residues. The V segment lost 1 base and the J segment 4 bases; nucleotides outside the gene matches: 5. This CDR3 is CASSQGTSGRAADTQYF. CDR3 coding DNA: TGTGCCAGCAGCCAAGGAACTAGCGGGAGGGCCGCAGATACGCAGTATTTT.